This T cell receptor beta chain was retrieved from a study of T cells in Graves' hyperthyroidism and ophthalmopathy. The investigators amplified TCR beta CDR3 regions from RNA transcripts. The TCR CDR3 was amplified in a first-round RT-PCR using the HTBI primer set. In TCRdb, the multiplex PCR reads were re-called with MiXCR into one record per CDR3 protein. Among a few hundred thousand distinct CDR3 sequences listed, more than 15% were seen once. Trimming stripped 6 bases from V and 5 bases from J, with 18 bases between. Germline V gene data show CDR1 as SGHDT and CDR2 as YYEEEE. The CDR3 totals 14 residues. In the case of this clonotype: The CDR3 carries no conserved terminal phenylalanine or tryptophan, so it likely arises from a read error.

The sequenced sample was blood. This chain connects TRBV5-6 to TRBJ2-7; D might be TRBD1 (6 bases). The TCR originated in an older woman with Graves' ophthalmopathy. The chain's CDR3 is CASNKYQGNHEQYL. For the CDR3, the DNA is TGTGCCAGCAACAAGTACCAGGGGAACCACGAGCAGTACCTC.